This TCR beta chain was identified during a study of T cell repertoires in cytomegalovirus infection. About the study: In the study, CMV epitopes included recently identified HLA-C-restricted and well-studied HLA-B-restricted ones. Based on public TCR beta signatures, there were indications of CMV infection and of a matching HLA type.

This clonotype was seen only once. Its antigen is as yet unknown. TCRdb re-called the reads with MiXCR, one entry per CDR3 protein. The table has 250,000 to 300,000 distinct CDR3 sequences, less than 25% seen once. Findings and limits, study-wide: Dominating the ex vivo response were HLA-C-restricted CMV-specific TCR beta clonotypes. Identification of carriers of CMV plus the relevant HLA was achieved through cumulative public TCR beta family frequency.

The V gene's germline CDR1 is SQVTM and CDR2 ANQGSEA. The CDR3 extends over 11 amino acids. Deletions cut 6 bases from V and 4 bases from J, with 6 bases between. The sequencing here drew on cultured PBMCs, taken from culture after CMV antigen stimulation. The V and J genes are TRBV29-1 and TRBJ2-2, with D unclear. The receptor was isolated from a human donor in good health (CMV status not recorded). Some clones in this sample may be carry-over from other donors' samples. The CDR3 coding sequence is TGCAGCGTACGGAGCACCGGGGAGCTGTTTTTT. It codes for CSVRSTGELFF.